Each of the 5 T cell receptor beta chains below was sequenced from the same sample in a study of blood T cell repertoires in COVID-19. Libraries were prepared by immunoSEQ multiplex PCR; TCRdb keeps only in-frame clonotypes and omits some of them. Of 350,000 to 500,000 clones listed, about 88% are singletons. Sequencing was done on a sample of PBMCs or T cells enriched from blood (not recorded which). The origin of the receptors is a woman between 18 and 29 years old who had been exposed to COVID-19.

J is TRBJ2-2 and V is TRBV7-8; 11 nucleotides line up with TRBD2. Germline CDR1 is SGHVS and CDR2 is FQNEAQ. This CDR3 is 16 amino acids long. The trim removed 5 bases at V and 4 bases at J, leaving 6 bases unmatched. For the CDR3, the DNA is TGTGCCAGCAGCCGTCTAGCGGGGGGAACCACCGGGGAGCTGTTTTTT. This translates into CASSRLAGGTTGELFF.

The chain links TRBV7-3 to TRBJ1-6; possibly TRBD1 for D (5 bases). Germline CDR1 SGHTA, CDR2 FQGTGA. There are 15 residues in the CDR3. V shed 3 bases and J shed 8 bases, with 14 bases lying between them. This chain's CDR3 is CASSFLPTGDSPLHF. The CDR3 DNA reads as TGTGCCAGCAGCTTTCTTCCGACGGGGGATTCACCCCTCCACTTT. The full variable domain, rest sourced from reference TRBV7-3 and TRBJ1-6, is GAGVSQTPSNKVTEKGKYVELRCDPISGHTALYWYRQSLGQGPEFLIYFQGTGAADDSGLPNDRFFAVRPEGSVSTLKIQRTERGDSAVYLCASSFLPTGDSPLHFGNGTRLTVT.

The rearrangement links TRBV7-2 to TRBJ2-1; the match to TRBD1 covers 8 bases. The J segment lost 8 bases and the V segment lost 0 bases, leaving 6 bases of the junction unmatched. This CDR3 contains 15 residues. Per germline, CDR1 SGHTA and CDR2 FQGNSA. The CDR3 loop is CASSLAGQDAYEQFF. CDR3 DNA sequence: TGTGCCAGCAGCTTAGCGGGACAGGATGCTTATGAGCAGTTCTTC.

The CDR3 sequence: CASSQGGHSTDTQYF. The CDR3 nucleotides are TGTGCCAGCAGCCAAGGTGGACACAGCACAGATACGCAGTATTTT. The rearrangement uses TRBV7-9 and TRBJ2-3, with D perhaps matching TRBD1 (5 bases). CDR1 SEHNR and CDR2 FQNEAQ come from the germline V gene (reference sequence). V lost 5 bases to trimming and J lost 0 bases, with 12 bases between them. The CDR3 length is 15 residues.

The J gene is TRBJ1-5, the V gene TRBV25-1; 7 bases agree with TRBD1. CDR1 is MGHDK, CDR2 SYGVNS, per germline. With V trimmed by 7 bases and J by 5 bases, 5 bases remained unmatched. CDR3 length: 13 amino acids. The CDR3: CASTPGGDQPQHF. Here the CDR3 DNA reads TGTGCCAGCACCCCAGGGGGAGATCAGCCCCAGCATTTT.